This T cell receptor (beta chain) is drawn from a study of CXCR3-negative and CXCR3-positive naive CD8 T cells. In the study overall: The TRB read total, some 140 million, broke down to about 1.5 +/- 0.3 million reads per library. Study results and limitations: CXCR3-positive naive cells had more hydrophobic TRB CDR3s than CXCR3-negative naive cells. Both naive subsets, CXCR3-negative and CXCR3-positive, displayed similar TRBV-TRBJ usage, unlike memory cells.

Identification of naive CD8+ T cells rested on CD45RO-CCR7+CD27+CD95- status. The TRB libraries of cDNA were built by UMI-labeled 5' RACE. TCRdb reprocessed the 5' RACE reads; each CDR3 protein has one entry and no DNA is given. The sample table includes tens of thousands of distinct CDR3 sequences. Concerning this clonotype itself: Antigen specificity is unknown.

Germline CDR1 and CDR2: SEHNR and FQNEAQ (reference sequence). CDR3 length: 13 residues. This chain joins TRBV7-9 and TRBJ1-5. Sample: naive CXCR3+ CD8+ T cells from blood. Indicated subset: CD45RO-CCR7+CD27+CD95- naive CD8+ T cells expressing CXCR3 (TNR3+). The source is a human donor in good health. Some clones in this sample may be carry-over from other donors' samples. The CDR3 spells CASSWDHNQPQHF.